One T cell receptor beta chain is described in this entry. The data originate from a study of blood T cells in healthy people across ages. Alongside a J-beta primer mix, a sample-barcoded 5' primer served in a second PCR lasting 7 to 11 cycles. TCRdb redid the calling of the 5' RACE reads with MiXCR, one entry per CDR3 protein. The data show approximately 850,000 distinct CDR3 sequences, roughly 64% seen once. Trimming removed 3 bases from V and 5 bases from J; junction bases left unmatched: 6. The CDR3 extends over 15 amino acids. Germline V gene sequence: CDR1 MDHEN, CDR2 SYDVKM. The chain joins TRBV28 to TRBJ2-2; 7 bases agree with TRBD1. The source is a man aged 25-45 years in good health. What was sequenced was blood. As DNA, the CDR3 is TGTGCCAGCAGTTTGGGGGACAGTCCTACCGGGGAGCTGTTTTTT. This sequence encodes CASSLGDSPTGELFF.